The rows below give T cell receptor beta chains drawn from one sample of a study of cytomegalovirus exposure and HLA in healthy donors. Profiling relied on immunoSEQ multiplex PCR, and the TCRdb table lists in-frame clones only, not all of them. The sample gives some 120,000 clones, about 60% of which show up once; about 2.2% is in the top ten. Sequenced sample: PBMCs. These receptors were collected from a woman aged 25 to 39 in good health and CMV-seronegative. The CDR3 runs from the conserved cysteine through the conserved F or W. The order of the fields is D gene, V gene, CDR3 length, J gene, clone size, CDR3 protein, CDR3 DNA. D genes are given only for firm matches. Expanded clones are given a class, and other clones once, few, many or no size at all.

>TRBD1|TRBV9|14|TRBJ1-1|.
CASSLTGVNTEAFF
TGTGCCAGCAGCTTAACAGGGGTGAACACTGAAGCTTTCTTT
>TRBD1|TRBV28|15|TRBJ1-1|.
CASVRSGDRAIEAFF
TGTGCCAGCGTACGATCCGGCGACAGGGCGATTGAAGCTTTCTTT
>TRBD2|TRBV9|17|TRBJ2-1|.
CASSGEPGLAGEGEQFF
TGTGCCAGCAGTGGAGAACCGGGACTAGCGGGAGAAGGTGAGCAGTTCTTC
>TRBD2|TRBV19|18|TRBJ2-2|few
CASSPGLAEFANTGELFF
TGTGCCAGTTCTCCGGGACTAGCAGAGTTCGCGAACACCGGGGAGCTGTTTTTT
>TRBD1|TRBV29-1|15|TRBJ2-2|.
CSAQGDRLNTGELFF
TGCAGCGCCCAAGGGGACAGATTAAACACCGGGGAGCTGTTTTTT
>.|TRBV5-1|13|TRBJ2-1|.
CASSFASENEQFF
TGCGCCAGCAGCTTCGCTAGCGAGAATGAGCAGTTCTTC
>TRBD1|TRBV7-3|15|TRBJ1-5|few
CASSITGGFNQPQHF
TGTGCCAGCAGCATAACAGGGGGATTCAATCAGCCCCAGCATTTT
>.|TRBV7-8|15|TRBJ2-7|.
CASSLAGVMSYEQYF
TGTGCCAGCAGCTTAGCGGGAGTGATGTCCTACGAGCAGTACTTC
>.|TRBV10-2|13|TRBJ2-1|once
CASGEGLYNEQFF
TGCGCCAGTGGAGAGGGACTTTACAATGAGCAGTTCTTC
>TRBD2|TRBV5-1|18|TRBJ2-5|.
CASSDAREREGPRETQYF
TGCGCCAGCAGCGACGCACGGGAGCGGGAGGGCCCTCGAGAGACCCAGTACTTC
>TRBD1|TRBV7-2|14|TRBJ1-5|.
CASSTGTGVPPQHF
TGTGCCAGCAGCACCGGGACAGGGGTTCCGCCCCAGCATTTT
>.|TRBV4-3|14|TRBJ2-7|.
CASSRVTGIYEQYF
TGCGCCAGCAGCCGAGTAACAGGAATCTACGAGCAGTACTTC
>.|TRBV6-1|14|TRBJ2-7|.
CASSYRDLNYEQYF
TGTGCCAGCAGCTACCGGGACTTAAACTACGAGCAGTACTTC
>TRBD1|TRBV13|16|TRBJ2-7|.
CASSKGSTGTGTEQYF
TGTGCCAGCAGCAAAGGGTCAACCGGGACAGGGACCGAGCAGTACTTC
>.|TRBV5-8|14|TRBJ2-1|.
CASSLLLFYNEQFF
TGTGCCAGCAGCTTACTACTTTTCTACAATGAGCAGTTCTTC
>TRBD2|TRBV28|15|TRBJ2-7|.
CASSPLGEGNYEQYF
TGTGCCAGCAGCCCCCTTGGGGAGGGAAACTACGAGCAGTACTTC